Listed below are T cell receptor beta chains from one sample, sequenced in a study of response to subunit inactivated influenza vaccine. TCRdb re-called the RT-PCR reads through MiXCR, storing one row per CDR3 protein. The table records hundreds of thousands of distinct CDR3 sequences, 15% to 18% of them present only once. The material was PBMCs from blood, obtained roughly 13 days after vaccination. These receptors all stem from a man aged 45 to 65 who received an inactivated influenza vaccine. Each CDR3 is given with its conserved first and last residue. Fields, in order: CDR3 length, clone size, D gene, J gene, V gene, CDR3 protein, CDR3 DNA. A D gene is named only where the DNA matches it firmly. Only some rows state a clone size, as once, few, many or a class for expanded clones.

length: 13
size: -
D: -
J: TRBJ1-2
V: TRBV6-2/TRBV6-3
CDR3: CASRRGGNYGYTF
DNA: TGTGCCAGCAGACGAGGAGGGAACTATGGCTACACCTTC

length: 15
size: -
D: -
J: TRBJ2-7
V: TRBV10-2
CDR3: CASSESGGEGGEQYF
DNA: TGCGCCAGCAGTGAGTCGGGCGGGGAAGGAGGAGAGCAGTACTTC

length: 15
size: many
D: -
J: TRBJ1-5
V: TRBV10-3
CDR3: CAISESGGLGQPQHF
DNA: TGTGCCATCAGTGAGTCTGGGGGTCTCGGTCAGCCCCAGCATTTT

length: 15
size: -
D: TRBD2
J: TRBJ2-3
V: TRBV20-1
CDR3: CSATPTSGGGDTQYF
DNA: TGCAGTGCTACGCCGACTAGCGGGGGAGGGGATACGCAGTATTTT

length: 17
size: -
D: TRBD2
J: TRBJ2-5
V: TRBV4-1
CDR3: CPSSQVGLRGRDETQYF
DNA: TGCCCCAGCAGCCAAGTCGGTCTCCGCGGGAGGGATGAGACCCAGTACTTC

length: 15
size: -
D: -
J: TRBJ2-2
V: TRBV24-1
CDR3: CATSVAGAGTGELFF
DNA: TGTGCCACCAGTGTGGCTGGAGCTGGGACCGGGGAGCTGTTTTTT

length: 12
size: few
D: -
J: TRBJ2-7
V: TRBV30
CDR3: CASSSDSHEQYF
DNA: TGTGCCTCATCCTCTGACTCCCACGAGCAGTACTTC

length: 11
size: few
D: -
J: TRBJ2-1
V: TRBV25-1
CDR3: CASSELNEQFF
DNA: TGTGCCAGCAGTGAACTTAATGAGCAGTTCTTC

length: 16
size: few
D: -
J: TRBJ2-2
V: TRBV5-1
CDR3: CASSLTGGPNTGELFF
DNA: TGCGCCAGCAGCTTAACCGGGGGGCCGAACACCGGGGAGCTGTTTTTT

length: 14
size: -
D: -
J: TRBJ2-2
V: TRBV24-1
CDR3: CATSDKSHTGELFF
DNA: TGTGCCACCAGTGATAAGTCTCACACCGGGGAGCTGTTTTTT

length: 15
size: few
D: TRBD1
J: TRBJ2-7
V: TRBV5-1
CDR3: CASSSGQGAAYEQYF
DNA: TGCGCCAGCAGCTCTGGACAGGGGGCCGCCTACGAGCAGTACTTC

length: 15
size: few
D: TRBD2
J: TRBJ2-7
V: TRBV5-1
CDR3: CASSFIGGSLNEQYF
DNA: TGCGCCAGCAGCTTCATCGGGGGGTCCCTGAACGAGCAGTACTTC

length: 14
size: many
D: -
J: TRBJ2-2
V: TRBV25-1
CDR3: CASSPGQFLGELFF
DNA: TGTGCCAGCAGTCCAGGACAGTTCCTCGGGGAGCTGTTTTTT

length: 15
size: -
D: -
J: TRBJ1-1
V: TRBV6-2/TRBV6-3
CDR3: CASSYAYQTVNEAFF
DNA: TGTGCCAGCAGTTACGCATACCAGACAGTAAATGAAGCTTTCTTT

length: 16
size: -
D: -
J: TRBJ1-6
V: TRBV7-9
CDR3: CASSLATGLSSSPLHF
DNA: TGTGCCAGCAGCTTAGCTACCGGGTTATCTAGTTCACCCCTCCACTTT

length: 15
size: few
D: TRBD2
J: TRBJ2-5
V: TRBV20-1
CDR3: CSARDASGSRQTQYF
DNA: TGCAGTGCTAGAGATGCTAGCGGGAGCCGTCAGACCCAGTACTTC

length: 17
size: -
D: TRBD2
J: TRBJ2-2
V: TRBV7-9
CDR3: CASTIRKREGRSGELFF
DNA: TGTGCCAGCACCATAAGGAAGCGGGAGGGCCGGTCCGGGGAGCTGTTTTTT

length: 13
size: -
D: -
J: TRBJ2-3
V: TRBV14
CDR3: CASSRLSSDTQYF
DNA: TGTGCCAGCAGCCGCCTTAGTTCAGATACGCAGTATTTT

length: 18
size: -
D: TRBD2
J: TRBJ2-5
V: TRBV3-1
CDR3: CASSRSGLAGGPGETQYF
DNA: TGTGCCAGCAGCCGATCTGGACTAGCGGGAGGGCCGGGGGAGACCCAGTACTTC

length: 18
size: few
D: TRBD2
J: TRBJ2-1
V: TRBV11-2
CDR3: CASSSLREAGGSYNEQFF
DNA: TGTGCCAGCAGCTCCCTCCGCGAAGCGGGGGGCTCCTACAATGAGCAGTTCTTC

length: 12
size: few
D: -
J: TRBJ1-2
V: TRBV11-2
CDR3: CASKGDEGGYTF
DNA: TGTGCCAGCAAAGGGGACGAGGGTGGCTACACCTTC

length: 16
size: few
D: -
J: TRBJ2-1
V: TRBV10-3
CDR3: CAISGTRGASYNEQFF
DNA: TGTGCCATCAGCGGGACCCGGGGGGCCTCCTACAATGAGCAGTTCTTC

length: 13
size: few
D: -
J: TRBJ1-4
V: TRBV19
CDR3: CANKRSNNEKLFF
DNA: TGTGCCAATAAAAGATCTAATAATGAAAAACTGTTTTTT

length: 14
size: many
D: -
J: TRBJ2-1
V: TRBV7-7
CDR3: CASSPGGAGNEQFF
DNA: TGCGCCAGCAGCCCTGGTGGCGCGGGCAATGAGCAGTTCTTC

length: 18
size: -
D: TRBD2
J: TRBJ2-2
V: TRBV7-6
CDR3: CASSLEVYGGANTGELFF
DNA: TGTGCCAGCAGCTTAGAGGTCTATGGGGGGGCGAACACCGGGGAGCTGTTTTTT

length: 14
size: few
D: TRBD2
J: TRBJ2-3
V: TRBV12-3/TRBV12-4
CDR3: CASSRTRSTDTQYF
DNA: TGTGCCAGCAGCCGGACTAGAAGCACAGATACGCAGTATTTT

length: 15
size: -
D: TRBD2
J: TRBJ2-1
V: TRBV20-1
CDR3: CSAHNIAGGTNEQFF
DNA: TGCAGTGCTCATAATATAGCGGGAGGAACCAATGAGCAGTTCTTC

length: 19
size: few
D: -
J: TRBJ1-6
V: TRBV5-1
CDR3: CASSLGPSGPFRDNSPLHF
DNA: TGCGCCAGCAGCTTGGGCCCCTCTGGGCCTTTTAGGGATAATTCACCCCTCCACTTT

length: 15
size: few
D: TRBD1
J: TRBJ2-5
V: TRBV11-1
CDR3: CASSHRDRAGETQYF
DNA: TGTGCCAGCAGCCACAGGGACAGGGCAGGAGAGACCCAGTACTTC